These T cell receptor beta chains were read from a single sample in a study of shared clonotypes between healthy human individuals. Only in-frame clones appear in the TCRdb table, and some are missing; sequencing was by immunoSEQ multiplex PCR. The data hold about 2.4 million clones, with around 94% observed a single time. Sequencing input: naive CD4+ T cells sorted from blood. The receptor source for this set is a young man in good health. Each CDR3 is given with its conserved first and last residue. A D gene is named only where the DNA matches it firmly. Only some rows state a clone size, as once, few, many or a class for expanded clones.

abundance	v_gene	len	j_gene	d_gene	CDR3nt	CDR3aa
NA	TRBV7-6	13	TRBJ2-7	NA	TGTGCCAGCAGCGCCTTGACAGGCCACGAGCAGTACTTC	CASSALTGHEQYF
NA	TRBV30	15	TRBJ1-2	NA	TGTGCCTGGAGCGCTACCGGGGGGGTCAACTATGGCTACACCTTC	CAWSATGGVNYGYTF
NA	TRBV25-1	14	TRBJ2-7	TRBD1	TGTGCCAGCAGCAAGGACAGGGGTGCCTACGAGCAGTACTTC	CASSKDRGAYEQYF
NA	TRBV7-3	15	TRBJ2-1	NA	TGTGCCAGCAGCGAGGGAATTTACTCCTACAATGAGCAGTTCTTC	CASSEGIYSYNEQFF
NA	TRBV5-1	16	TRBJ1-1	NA	TGCGCCAGCAGCCCCGCGGGGTACAGATTAAACACTGAAGCTTTCTTT	CASSPAGYRLNTEAFF
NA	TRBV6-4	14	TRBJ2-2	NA	TGTGCCAGCAGGGAGGACGGTTTCGCCGGGGAGCTGTTTTTT	CASREDGFAGELFF
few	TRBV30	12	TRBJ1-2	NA	TGTGCCTGGAGTCCCCAGGGGTATGGCTACACCTTC	CAWSPQGYGYTF
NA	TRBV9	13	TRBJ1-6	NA	TGTGCCAGCAGTAGCTCCTATAATTCACCCCTCCACTTT	CASSSSYNSPLHF
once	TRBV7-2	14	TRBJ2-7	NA	TGTGCCAGCAGCTTAGGGCTACCACCTTACGAGCAGTACTTC	CASSLGLPPYEQYF
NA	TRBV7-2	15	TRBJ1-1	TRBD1	TGTGCCAGCAGCTTAGTGACAGGGAGTGACACTGAAGCTTTCTTT	CASSLVTGSDTEAFF
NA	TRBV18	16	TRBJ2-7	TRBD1	TGTGCCAGCTCACCATACAAGGGACAGGGCATGGGCGAGCAGTACTTC	CASSPYKGQGMGEQYF
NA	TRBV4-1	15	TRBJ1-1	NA	TGCGCCAGCAGCCATAGGGGAACCATGAACACTGAAGCTTTCTTT	CASSHRGTMNTEAFF
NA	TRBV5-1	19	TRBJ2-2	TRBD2	TGCGCCAGCCGGACAGGCCGGTTCCTGGCGGGAGGGCCCGCCGGGGAGCTGTTTTTT	CASRTGRFLAGGPAGELFF
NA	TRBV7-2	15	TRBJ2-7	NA	TGTGCCAGCAGCTTAGGGGGTTGGGTCTCCTACGAGCAGTACTTC	CASSLGGWVSYEQYF
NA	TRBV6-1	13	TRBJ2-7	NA	TGTGCCAGCAGTGACGGGACTCCCCTCGAGCAGTACTTC	CASSDGTPLEQYF
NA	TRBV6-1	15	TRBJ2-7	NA	TGTGCCAGCAGTGACAGGCTTCAGGGGTCCTACGAGCAGTACTTC	CASSDRLQGSYEQYF
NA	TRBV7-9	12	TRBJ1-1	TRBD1	TGTGCCAGCAGCCCCGGACAGGCAAGGGCTTTCTTT	CASSPGQARAFF
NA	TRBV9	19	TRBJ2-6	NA	TGTGCCAGCAGCGTAGGGGATCACGCGGGTGTTGCTGGGGCCAACGTCCTGACTTTC	CASSVGDHAGVAGANVLTF
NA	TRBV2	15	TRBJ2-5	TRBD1	TGTGCCAGCAGATTGACAGGGGTTGGATTAGAGACCCAGTACTTC	CASRLTGVGLETQYF
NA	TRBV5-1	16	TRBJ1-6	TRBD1	TGCGCCAGCAGCGTGACAGGGGACTTCTATAATTCACCCCTCCACTTT	CASSVTGDFYNSPLHF